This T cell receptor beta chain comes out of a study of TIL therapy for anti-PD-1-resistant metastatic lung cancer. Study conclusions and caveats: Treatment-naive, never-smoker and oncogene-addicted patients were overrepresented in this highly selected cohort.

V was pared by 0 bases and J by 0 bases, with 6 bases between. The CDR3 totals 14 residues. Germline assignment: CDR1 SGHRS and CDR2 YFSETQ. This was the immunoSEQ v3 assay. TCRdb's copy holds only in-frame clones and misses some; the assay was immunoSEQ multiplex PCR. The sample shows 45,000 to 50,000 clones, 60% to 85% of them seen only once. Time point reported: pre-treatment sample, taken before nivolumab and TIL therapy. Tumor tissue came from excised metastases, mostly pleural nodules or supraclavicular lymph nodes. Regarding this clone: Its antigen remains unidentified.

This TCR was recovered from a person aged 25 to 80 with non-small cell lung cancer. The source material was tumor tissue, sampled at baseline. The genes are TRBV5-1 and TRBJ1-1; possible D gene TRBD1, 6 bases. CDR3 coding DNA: TGCGCCAGCAGCTTGGACAGGGTGAACACTGAAGCTTTCTTT. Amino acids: CASSLDRVNTEAFF.